The rows below give T cell receptor beta chains drawn from one sample of a study of T-cell memory formation after mild COVID-19. In TCRdb, the 5' RACE reads were re-called with MiXCR into one record per CDR3 protein. The sample holds fewer than 250,000 distinct CDR3 sequences; 15% are singletons and the top ten take 2.1%. The sample consisted of PBMCs or a T cell subset sorted from them (not recorded which). These receptor sequences come from an adult woman who had mild COVID-19 (a few samples of this study predate the infection). Cell type and time point are not known. CDR3s include the opening cysteine and the closing phenylalanine or tryptophan. The D gene is left open where the match is weak. The size entry is marked missing in some rows and otherwise reads once, few, many or a size class.

D gene	V gene	J gene	clone size	CDR3 DNA	CDR3 protein
.	TRBV15	TRBJ2-3	few	TGTGCCACCAGCAGAGAGGGGCCCGCTCTGGCGCAGTATTTT	CATSREGPALAQYF
TRBD2	TRBV12-3/TRBV12-4	TRBJ2-7	few	TGTGCCAGCAGTAGAGAGGGAGGGGACGAGCAGTACTTC	CASSREGGDEQYF
TRBD2	TRBV6-5	TRBJ2-5	.	TGTGCCAGCAGCCCATTCGGCGGGGGGGCCATGGAGACCCAGTACTTC	CASSPFGGGAMETQYF
.	TRBV6-2/TRBV6-3	TRBJ2-7	.	TGTGCCAGCAGTTACTCGTCAGGGAACGAGCAGTACTTC	CASSYSSGNEQYF
.	TRBV12-3/TRBV12-4	TRBJ1-3	.	TGTGCCAGCACCCTCGGGACACGGTCGAACACCATATATTTT	CASTLGTRSNTIYF
TRBD1	TRBV2	TRBJ1-1	.	TGTGCCAGCAGGACCCGGACAGGGGGGAACCCTGAAGCTTTCTTT	CASRTRTGGNPEAFF
TRBD2	TRBV7-2	TRBJ2-2	few	TGTGCCAGCAGCTTATCCGTTTGGCGCGCGGGGACTACCTCGAACACCGGGGAGCTGTTTTTT	CASSLSVWRAGTTSNTGELFF
.	TRBV7-9	TRBJ1-1	many	TGTGCCAGCAGCTTAGCGGGGCGGGGCCGGCTAAACACTGAAGCTTTCTTT	CASSLAGRGRLNTEAFF
.	TRBV5-5	TRBJ1-4	many	TGTGCCAGCAGCTGGAGGGGTGGGGTAAATGAAAAACTGTTTTTT	CASSWRGGVNEKLFF
.	TRBV12-3/TRBV12-4	TRBJ1-2	many	TGCGCCAGCAGCTTGGATCGTAACTATGGCTACACCTTC	CASSLDRNYGYTF
.	TRBV12-5	TRBJ2-2	.	TGTGCTAGTGGCCCGGGACGGATCGACACCGGGGAGCTGTTTTTT	CASGPGRIDTGELFF
TRBD1	TRBV15	TRBJ1-2	.	TGTGCCACCAGCAGGAGACAGGGTGGCTATGGCTACACCTTC	CATSRRQGGYGYTF
.	TRBV4-3	TRBJ2-1	many	TGCGCCAGCAGCCAAGGGCACGGGGGAGGGGGGATGGAGCAGTTCTTC	CASSQGHGGGGMEQFF
.	TRBV5-1	TRBJ2-3	few	TGCGCCAGCAGCTTTAGAACAGGGGACTCATATACGCAGTATTTT	CASSFRTGDSYTQYF